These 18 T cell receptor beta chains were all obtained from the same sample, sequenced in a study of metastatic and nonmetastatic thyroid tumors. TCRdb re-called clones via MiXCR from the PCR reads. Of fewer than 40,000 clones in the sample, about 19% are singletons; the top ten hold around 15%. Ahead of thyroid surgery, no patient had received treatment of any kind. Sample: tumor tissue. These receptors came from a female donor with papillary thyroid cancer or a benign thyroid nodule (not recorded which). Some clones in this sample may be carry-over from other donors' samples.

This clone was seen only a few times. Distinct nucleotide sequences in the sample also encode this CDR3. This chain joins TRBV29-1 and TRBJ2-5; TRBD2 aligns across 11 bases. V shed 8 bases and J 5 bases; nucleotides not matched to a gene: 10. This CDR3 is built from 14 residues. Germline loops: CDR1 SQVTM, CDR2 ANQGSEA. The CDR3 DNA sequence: TGCAGCACCCTTACTAGCGGGAGAGGGGAGACCCAGTACTTC. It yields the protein CSTLTSGRGETQYF. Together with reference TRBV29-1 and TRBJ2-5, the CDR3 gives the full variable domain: SAVISQKPSRDICQRGTSLTIQCQVDSQVTMMFWYRQQPGQSLTLIATANQGSEATYESGFVIDKFPISRPNLTFSTLTVSNMSPEDSSIYLCSTLTSGRGETQYFGPGTRLLVL.

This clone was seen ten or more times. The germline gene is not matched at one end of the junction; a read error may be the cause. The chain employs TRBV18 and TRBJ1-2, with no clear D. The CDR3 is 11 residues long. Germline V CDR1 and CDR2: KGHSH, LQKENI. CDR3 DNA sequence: TGTGCCAGCTCACTTTCGGCACAACCAAGCTTC. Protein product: CASSLSAQPSF.

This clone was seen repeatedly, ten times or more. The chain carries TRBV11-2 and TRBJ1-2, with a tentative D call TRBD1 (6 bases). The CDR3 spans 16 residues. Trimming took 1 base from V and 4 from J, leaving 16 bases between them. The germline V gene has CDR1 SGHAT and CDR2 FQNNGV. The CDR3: CASSLGVGGRGYGYTF. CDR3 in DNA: TGTGCCAGCAGCTTAGGCGTAGGGGGTCGGGGCTATGGCTACACCTTC.

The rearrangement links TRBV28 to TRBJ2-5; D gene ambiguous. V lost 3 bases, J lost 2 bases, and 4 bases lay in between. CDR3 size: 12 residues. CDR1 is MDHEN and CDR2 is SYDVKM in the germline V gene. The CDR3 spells CASSFRQETQYF. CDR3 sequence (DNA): TGTGCCAGCAGTTTCCGGCAAGAGACCCAGTACTTC.

DNA for the CDR3: TGTGCCAGCAGCCAATACACTAGCGGCCCCTACGAGCAGTACTTC. Encoded protein: CASSQYTSGPYEQYF. The chain combines TRBV7-9 with TRBJ2-7, with 8 bases aligning to TRBD2. CDR3 length: 15 amino acids. Germline loops: CDR1 SEHNR, CDR2 FQNEAQ (reference sequence). V lost 5 bases and J lost 2; bases outside the gene matches: 8. Full variable domain (missing parts from reference TRBV7-9 and TRBJ2-7): DTGVSQNPRHKITKRGQNVTFRCDPISEHNRLYWYRQTLGQGPEFLTYFQNEAQLEKSRLLSDRFSAERPKGSFSTLEIQRTEQGDSAMYLCASSQYTSGPYEQYFGPGTRLTVT.

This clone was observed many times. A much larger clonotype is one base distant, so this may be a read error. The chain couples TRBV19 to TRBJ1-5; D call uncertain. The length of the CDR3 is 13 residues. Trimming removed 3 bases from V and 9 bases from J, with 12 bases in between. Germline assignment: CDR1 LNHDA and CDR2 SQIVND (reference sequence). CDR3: CASSISALWPQHF. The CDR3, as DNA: TGTGCCAGTAGTATTTCGGCTTTGTGGCCCCAGCATTTT.

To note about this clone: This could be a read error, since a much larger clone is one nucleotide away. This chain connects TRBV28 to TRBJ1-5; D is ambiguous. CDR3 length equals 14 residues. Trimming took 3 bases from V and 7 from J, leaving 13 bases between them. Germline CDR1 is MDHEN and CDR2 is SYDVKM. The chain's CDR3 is CASSLGSITQPQHF. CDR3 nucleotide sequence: TGTGCCAGCAGTTTGGGCTCCATCACACAGCCCCAGCATTTT.

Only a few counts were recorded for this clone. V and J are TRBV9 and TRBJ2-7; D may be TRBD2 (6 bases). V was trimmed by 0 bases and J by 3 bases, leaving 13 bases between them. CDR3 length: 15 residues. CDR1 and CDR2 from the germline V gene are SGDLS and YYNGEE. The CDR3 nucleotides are TGTGCCAGCAGCGTAGATGGAGGGACGAACTACGAGCAGTACTTC. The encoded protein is CASSVDGGTNYEQYF.

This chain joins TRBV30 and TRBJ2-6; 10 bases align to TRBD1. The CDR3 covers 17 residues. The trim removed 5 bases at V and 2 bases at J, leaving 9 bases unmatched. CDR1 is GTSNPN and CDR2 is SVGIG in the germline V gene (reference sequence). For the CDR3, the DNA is TGTGCCTGGGGGCGGGGACAGGGGAGCCCTGGGGCCAACGTCCTGACTTTC. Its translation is CAWGRGQGSPGANVLTF.

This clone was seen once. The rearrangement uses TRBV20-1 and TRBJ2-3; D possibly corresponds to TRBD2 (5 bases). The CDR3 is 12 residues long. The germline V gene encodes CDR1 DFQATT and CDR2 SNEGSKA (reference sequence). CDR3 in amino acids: CSLLGATDTQYF. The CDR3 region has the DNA TGCAGCCTATTGGGAGCCACAGATACGCAGTATTTT.

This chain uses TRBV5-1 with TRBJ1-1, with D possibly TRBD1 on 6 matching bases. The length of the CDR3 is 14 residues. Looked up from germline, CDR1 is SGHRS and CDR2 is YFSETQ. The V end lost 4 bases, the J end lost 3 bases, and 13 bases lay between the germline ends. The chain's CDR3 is CASSPEGVYTEAFF. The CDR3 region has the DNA TGCGCCAGCAGCCCGGAGGGGGTGTACACTGAAGCTTTCTTT.

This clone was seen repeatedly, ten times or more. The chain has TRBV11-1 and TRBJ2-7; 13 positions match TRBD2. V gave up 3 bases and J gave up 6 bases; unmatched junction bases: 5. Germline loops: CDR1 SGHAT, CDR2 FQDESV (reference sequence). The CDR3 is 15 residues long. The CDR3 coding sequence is TGTGCCAGCAGCTTCCGGACTAGCGGGAGTATCGAGCAGTACTTC. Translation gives CASSFRTSGSIEQYF. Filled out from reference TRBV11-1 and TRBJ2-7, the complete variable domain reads EAEVAQSPRYKITEKSQAVAFWCDPISGHATLYWYRQILGQGPELLVQFQDESVVDDSQLPKDRFSAERLKGVDSTLKIQPAELGDSAMYLCASSFRTSGSIEQYFGPGTRLTVT.

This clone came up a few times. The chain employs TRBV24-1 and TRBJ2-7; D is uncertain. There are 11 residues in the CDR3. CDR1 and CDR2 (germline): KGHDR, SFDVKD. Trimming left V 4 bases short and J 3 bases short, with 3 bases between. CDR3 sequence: CATSEIYEQYF. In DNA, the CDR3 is TGTGCCACCAGTGAGATCTACGAGCAGTACTTC.

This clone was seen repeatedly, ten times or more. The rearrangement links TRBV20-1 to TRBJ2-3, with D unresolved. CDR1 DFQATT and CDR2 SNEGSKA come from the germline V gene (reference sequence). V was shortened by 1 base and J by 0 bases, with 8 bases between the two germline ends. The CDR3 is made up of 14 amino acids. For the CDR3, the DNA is TGCAGTGCTAGAGGGACGAGGAGCACAGATACGCAGTATTTT. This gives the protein CSARGTRSTDTQYF.

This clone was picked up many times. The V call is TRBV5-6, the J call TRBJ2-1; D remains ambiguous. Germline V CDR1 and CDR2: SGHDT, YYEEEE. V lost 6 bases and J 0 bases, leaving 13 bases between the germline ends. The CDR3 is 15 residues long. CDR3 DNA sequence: TGTGCCAGCATTATTTTCCTTAGCTCCTACAATGAGCAGTTCTTC. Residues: CASIIFLSSYNEQFF.

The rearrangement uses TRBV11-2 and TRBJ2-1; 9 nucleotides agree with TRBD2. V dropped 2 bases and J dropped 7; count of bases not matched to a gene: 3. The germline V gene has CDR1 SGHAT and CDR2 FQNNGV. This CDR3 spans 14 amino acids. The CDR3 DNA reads TGTGCCAGCAGCTTAAATAGCGGGAGAAATGAGCAGTTCTTC. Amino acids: CASSLNSGRNEQFF.

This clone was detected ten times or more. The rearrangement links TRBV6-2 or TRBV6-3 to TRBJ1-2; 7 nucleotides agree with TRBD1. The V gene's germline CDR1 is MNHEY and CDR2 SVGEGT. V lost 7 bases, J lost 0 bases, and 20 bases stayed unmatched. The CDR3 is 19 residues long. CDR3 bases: TGTGCCAGCACAAAAACGGGACAGAGGAAATTTAAAACTAACTATGGCTACACCTTC. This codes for CASTKTGQRKFKTNYGYTF.

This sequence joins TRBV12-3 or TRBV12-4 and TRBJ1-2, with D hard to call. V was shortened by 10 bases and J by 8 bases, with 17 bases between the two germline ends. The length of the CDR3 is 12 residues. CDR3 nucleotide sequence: TGTGCCATCCTTTTCGGTCCCGGAGGCTACACCTTC. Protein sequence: CAILFGPGGYTF.